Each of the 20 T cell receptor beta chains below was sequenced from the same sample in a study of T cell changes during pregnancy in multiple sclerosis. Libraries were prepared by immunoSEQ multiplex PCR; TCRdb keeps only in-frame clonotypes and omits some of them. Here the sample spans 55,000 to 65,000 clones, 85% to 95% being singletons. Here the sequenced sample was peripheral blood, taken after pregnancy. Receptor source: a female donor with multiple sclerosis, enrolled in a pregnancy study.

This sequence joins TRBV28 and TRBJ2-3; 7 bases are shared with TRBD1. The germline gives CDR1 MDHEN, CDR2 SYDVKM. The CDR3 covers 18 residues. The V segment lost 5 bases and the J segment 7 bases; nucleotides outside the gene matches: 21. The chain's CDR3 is CASSQGRTGAARGNTQYF. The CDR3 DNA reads TGTGCCAGCAGTCAAGGGAGAACAGGGGCGGCAAGGGGGAATACGCAGTATTTT. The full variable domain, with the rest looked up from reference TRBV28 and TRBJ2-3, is DVKVTQSSRYLVKRTGEKVFLECVQDMDHENMFWYRQDPGLGLRLIYFSYDVKMKEKGDIPEGYSVSREKKERFSLILESASTNQTSMYLCASSQGRTGAARGNTQYFGPGTRLTVL.

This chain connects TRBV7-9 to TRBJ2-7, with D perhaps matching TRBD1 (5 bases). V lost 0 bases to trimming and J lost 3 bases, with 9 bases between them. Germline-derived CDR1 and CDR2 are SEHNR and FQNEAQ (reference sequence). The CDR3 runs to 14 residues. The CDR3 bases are TGTGCCAGCAGCTTAGCACAGGCCAACTACGAGCAGTACTTC. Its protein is CASSLAQANYEQYF.

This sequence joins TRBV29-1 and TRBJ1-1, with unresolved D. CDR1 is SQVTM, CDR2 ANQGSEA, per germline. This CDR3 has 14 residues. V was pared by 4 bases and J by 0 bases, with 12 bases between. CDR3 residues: CSVGPEYMNTEAFF. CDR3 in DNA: TGCAGCGTTGGGCCTGAATATATGAACACTGAAGCTTTCTTT.

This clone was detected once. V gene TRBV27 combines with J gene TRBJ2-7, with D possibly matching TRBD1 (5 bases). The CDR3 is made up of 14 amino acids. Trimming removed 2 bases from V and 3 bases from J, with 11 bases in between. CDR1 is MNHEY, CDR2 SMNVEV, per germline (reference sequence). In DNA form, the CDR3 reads TGTGCCAGCAGTTTAAATGTCCAGGGCTACGAGCAGTACTTC. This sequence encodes CASSLNVQGYEQYF.

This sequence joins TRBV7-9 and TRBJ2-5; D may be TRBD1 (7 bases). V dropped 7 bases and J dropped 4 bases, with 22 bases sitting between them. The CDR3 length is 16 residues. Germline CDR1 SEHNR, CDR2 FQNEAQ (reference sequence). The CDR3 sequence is CASTPPGQGGRETQYF. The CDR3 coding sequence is TGTGCCAGCACCCCGCCGGGCCAGGGGGGCCGAGAGACCCAGTACTTC.

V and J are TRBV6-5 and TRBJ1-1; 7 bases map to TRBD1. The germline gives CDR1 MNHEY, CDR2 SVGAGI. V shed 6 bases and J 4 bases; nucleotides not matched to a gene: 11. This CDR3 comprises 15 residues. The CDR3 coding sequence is TGTGCCAGCAGGAAGGCTCAGGGGGTCGTCACTGAAGCTTTCTTT. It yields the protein CASRKAQGVVTEAFF.

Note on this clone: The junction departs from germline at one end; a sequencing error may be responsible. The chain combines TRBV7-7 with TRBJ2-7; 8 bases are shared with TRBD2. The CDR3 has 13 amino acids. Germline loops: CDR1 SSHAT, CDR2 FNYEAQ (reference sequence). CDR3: CASSSGLENEQYF. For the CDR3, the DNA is TGTGCTAGCAGCTCGGGACTAGAAAACGAGCAGTACTTC.

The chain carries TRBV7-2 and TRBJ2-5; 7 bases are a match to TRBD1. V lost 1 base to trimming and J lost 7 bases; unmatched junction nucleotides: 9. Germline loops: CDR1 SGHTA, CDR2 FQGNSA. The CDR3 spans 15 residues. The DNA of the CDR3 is TGTGCCAGCAGCTTAGACAGGGGAAACACAGGGACCCAGTACTTC. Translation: CASSLDRGNTGTQYF.

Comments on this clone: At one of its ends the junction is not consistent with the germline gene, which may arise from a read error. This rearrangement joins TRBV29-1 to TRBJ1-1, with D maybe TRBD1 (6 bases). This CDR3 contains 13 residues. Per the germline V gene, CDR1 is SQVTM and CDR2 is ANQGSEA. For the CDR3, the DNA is TGCAGCGTGGAAGGACAGCTGAACACTGAAGCTTTCTTT. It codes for CSVEGQLNTEAFF.

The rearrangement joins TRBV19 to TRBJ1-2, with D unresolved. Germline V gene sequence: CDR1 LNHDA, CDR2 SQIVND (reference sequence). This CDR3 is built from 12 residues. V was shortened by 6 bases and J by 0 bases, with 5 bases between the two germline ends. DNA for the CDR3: TGTGCCAGTAGCTATACTAACTATGGCTACACCTTC. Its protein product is CASSYTNYGYTF.

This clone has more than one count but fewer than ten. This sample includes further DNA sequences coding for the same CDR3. The CDR3 coding sequence is TGTGCCAGCAGCAGGGGAGGCAACACTGAAGCTTTCTTT. Translation: CASSRGGNTEAFF. The V gene is TRBV7-9, the J gene TRBJ1-1; the D gene is possibly TRBD1 (5 bases). The CDR3 covers 13 residues. Trimming shortened V by 5 bases and J by 2 bases, and 9 bases separated the two germline ends. The germline V gene has CDR1 SEHNR and CDR2 FQNEAQ (reference sequence). Full variable domain (missing parts from reference TRBV7-9 and TRBJ1-1): DTGVSQNPRHKITKRGQNVTFRCDPISEHNRLYWYRQTLGQGPEFLTYFQNEAQLEKSRLLSDRFSAERPKGSFSTLEIQRTEQGDSAMYLCASSRGGNTEAFFGQGTRLTVV.

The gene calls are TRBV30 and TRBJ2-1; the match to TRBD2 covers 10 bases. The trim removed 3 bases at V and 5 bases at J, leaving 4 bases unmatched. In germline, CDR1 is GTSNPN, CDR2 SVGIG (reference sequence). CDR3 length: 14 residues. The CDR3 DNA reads TGTGCCTGGAGGAAAGCGGGAGGGAACAATGAGCAGTTCTTC. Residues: CAWRKAGGNNEQFF.

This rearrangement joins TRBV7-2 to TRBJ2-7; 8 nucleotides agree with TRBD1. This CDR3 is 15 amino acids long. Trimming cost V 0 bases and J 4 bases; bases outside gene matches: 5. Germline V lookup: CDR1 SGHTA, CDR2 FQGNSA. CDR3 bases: TGTGCCAGCAGCTTAGCGCCCCAGGGGGCTTACGAGCAGTACTTC. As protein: CASSLAPQGAYEQYF.

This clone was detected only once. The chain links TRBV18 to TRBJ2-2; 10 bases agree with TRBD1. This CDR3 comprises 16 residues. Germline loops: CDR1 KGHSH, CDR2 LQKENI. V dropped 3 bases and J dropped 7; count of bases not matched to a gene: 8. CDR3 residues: CASSPLGQGGVGELFF. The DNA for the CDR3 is TGTGCCAGCTCACCGCTTGGACAGGGGGGAGTCGGGGAGCTGTTTTTT.

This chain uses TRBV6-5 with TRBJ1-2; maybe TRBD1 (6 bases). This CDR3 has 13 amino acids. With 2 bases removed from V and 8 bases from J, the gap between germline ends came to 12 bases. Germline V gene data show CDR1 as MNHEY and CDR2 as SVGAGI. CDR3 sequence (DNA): TGTGCCAGCAGTTACACAGGGAAAAGGGGCTACACCTTC. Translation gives CASSYTGKRGYTF.

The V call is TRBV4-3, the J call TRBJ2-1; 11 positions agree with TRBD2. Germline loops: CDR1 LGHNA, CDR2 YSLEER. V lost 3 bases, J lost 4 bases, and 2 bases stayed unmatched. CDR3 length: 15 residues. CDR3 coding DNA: TGCGCCAGCAGCCACGGGACTAGCGGTTACAATGAGCAGTTCTTC. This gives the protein CASSHGTSGYNEQFF.

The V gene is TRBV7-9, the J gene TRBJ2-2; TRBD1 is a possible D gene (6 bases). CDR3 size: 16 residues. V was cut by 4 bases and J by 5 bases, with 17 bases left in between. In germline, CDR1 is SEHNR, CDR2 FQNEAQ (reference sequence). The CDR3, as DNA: TGTGCCAGCAGCTCACAGAGGTTACAGGGAACCGGGGAGCTGTTTTTT. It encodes CASSSQRLQGTGELFF.

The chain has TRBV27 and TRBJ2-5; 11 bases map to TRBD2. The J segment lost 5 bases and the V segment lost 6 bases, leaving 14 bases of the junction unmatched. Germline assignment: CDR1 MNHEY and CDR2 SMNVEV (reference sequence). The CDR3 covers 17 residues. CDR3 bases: TGTGCCAGCAGCCCGACTAGCGGGAAAAGGCGGGAGGAGACCCAGTACTTC. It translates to CASSPTSGKRREETQYF.

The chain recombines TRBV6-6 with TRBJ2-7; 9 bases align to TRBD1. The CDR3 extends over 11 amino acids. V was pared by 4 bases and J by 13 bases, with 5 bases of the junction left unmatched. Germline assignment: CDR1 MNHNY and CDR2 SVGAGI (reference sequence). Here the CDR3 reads CASSSGQGRYF. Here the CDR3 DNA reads TGTGCCAGCAGTTCGGGACAGGGAAGATACTTC.

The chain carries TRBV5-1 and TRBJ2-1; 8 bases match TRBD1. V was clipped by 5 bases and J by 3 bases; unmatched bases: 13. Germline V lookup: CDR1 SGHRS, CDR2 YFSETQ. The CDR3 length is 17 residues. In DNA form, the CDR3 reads TGCGCCAGCAGGCAGACTGAAAGGACAGGGCTCTACAATGAGCAGTTCTTC. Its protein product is CASRQTERTGLYNEQFF.